Listed here are 30 T cell receptor beta chains from one sample, sequenced in a study of blood T cells in healthy people across ages (dated by TCRdb to the mid-2010s). Library creation used 5' RACE. Sequencing relied on an Illumina HiSeq 2500. The second PCR ran for about 6 to 11 cycles and used a J-beta primer mix along with a sample-barcoded 5' primer. TCRdb reprocessing: public reads trimmed at Q25 with fastp, clones called with MiXCR, in-frame beta chains kept. Records with the same CDR3 protein are collapsed into one entry carrying the most frequent genes and DNA. This sample comprises roughly 1,000,000 distinct CDR3 sequences, approximately 25% of them detected only once. Of the sample, approximately 0.71% falls within the top ten clones. Another study also made use of these data, one on T cells of mothers and their children.

Input material: blood. Every receptor here comes from a girl aged 2 to 10 in good health.

This clonotype has more than one count but fewer than ten. The chain couples TRBV2 to TRBJ1-4, with D possibly matching TRBD1 (5 bases). Germline CDR1 reads SNHLY; CDR2 reads FYNNEI. This CDR3 contains 16 residues. Trimming took off 3 bases at V and 0 bases at J, with 11 bases between the two ends. The CDR3 reads CASSEAGSSTNEKLFF. The CDR3 region has the DNA TGTGCCAGCAGTGAGGCAGGGAGTTCAACTAATGAAAAACTGTTTTTT.

The chain uses TRBV5-8 and TRBJ2-7, with TRBD2 matching over 11 bases. CDR3 length: 17 residues. CDR1 SGHTS and CDR2 YDEGEE come from the germline V gene. V shed 3 bases and J 3 bases; nucleotides not matched to a gene: 11. In DNA, the CDR3 is TGTGCCAGCAGCTCCAGACTAGCGGGAAGAGTAAGCTACGAGCAGTACTTC. Translation gives CASSSRLAGRVSYEQYF.

In DNA, the CDR3 is TGCAGCGTCAACAGGGGAATGAACACTGAAGCTTTCTTT. It specifies CSVNRGMNTEAFF. The chain recombines TRBV29-1 with TRBJ1-1, with 7 bases aligning to TRBD1. V shed 6 bases and J 0 bases; nucleotides not matched to a gene: 4. The germline V gene encodes CDR1 SQVTM and CDR2 ANQGSEA. There are 13 residues in the CDR3.

The J gene is TRBJ2-1, the V gene TRBV4-1; D possibly corresponds to TRBD1 (5 bases). The CDR3 runs to 15 residues. The germline V gene has CDR1 MGHRA and CDR2 YSYEKL. The V end was cut by 3 bases, the J end by 7 bases, with 16 bases between. The CDR3 DNA follows: TGCGCCAGCAGCCAGGGGCCGTCCCTTTCGAATGAGCAGTTCTTC. Protein: CASSQGPSLSNEQFF.

This clonotype was seen more than once but under ten times. V is TRBV2 and J is TRBJ1-1; 9 nucleotides line up with TRBD1. The length of the CDR3 is 15 residues. The V gene end was trimmed by 6 bases and the J gene end by 3 bases; junction bases not matched to a gene: 8. CDR1 and CDR2 from the germline V gene are SNHLY and FYNNEI. CDR3 coding DNA: TGTGCCAGCAGCCCAACAGGGGGCGAGTACACTGAAGCTTTCTTT. Translation gives CASSPTGGEYTEAFF.

In its sample, this clonotype was seen a few times. The genes are TRBV29-1 and TRBJ1-1; D gene uncertain. The CDR3 covers 15 residues. Trimming pared 6 bases from V and 0 bases from J, leaving 17 bases between. Germline CDR1 SQVTM, CDR2 ANQGSEA. CDR3 region: CSVAAPTIMNTEAFF. DNA for the CDR3: TGCAGCGTCGCGGCACCAACGATCATGAACACTGAAGCTTTCTTT.

This chain links TRBV29-1 with TRBJ2-3, with D unresolved. Trimming stripped 1 base from V and 3 bases from J, with 5 bases between. The CDR3 length is 12 residues. The germline CDR1 and CDR2 sequences are SQVTM and ANQGSEA. CDR3 loop: CSVEVETDTQYF. CDR3 bases: TGCAGCGTTGAAGTGGAGACAGATACGCAGTATTTT.

The chain joins TRBV7-9 to TRBJ1-1; D is ambiguous. V dropped 5 bases and J dropped 2 bases, with 9 bases sitting between them. CDR3 size: 13 residues. CDR1 and CDR2 (germline): SEHNR, FQNEAQ (reference sequence). CDR3 in DNA: TGTGCCAGCAGCGGGGTAACTAACACTGAAGCTTTCTTT. It codes for CASSGVTNTEAFF. Looking up the rest from reference TRBV7-9 and TRBJ1-1 gives the full variable domain: DTGVSQNPRHKITKRGQNVTFRCDPISEHNRLYWYRQTLGQGPEFLTYFQNEAQLEKSRLLSDRFSAERPKGSFSTLEIQRTEQGDSAMYLCASSGVTNTEAFFGQGTRLTVV.

The chain employs TRBV7-2 and TRBJ2-1, with a possible D match to TRBD2 (7 bases). Germline CDR1 and CDR2: SGHTA and FQGNSA. This CDR3 is 14 amino acids long. Between the trimmed V and J ends, which lost 3 bases and 7 bases, there was a span of 13 bases. The CDR3 is CASSFWGGLNEQFF. DNA of the CDR3: TGTGCCAGCAGCTTTTGGGGGGGGCTGAATGAGCAGTTCTTC.

This clonotype was counted a few times. V is TRBV4-2 and J is TRBJ2-1; TRBD2 matches at 11 bases. The CDR3 is made up of 16 amino acids. V was clipped by 4 bases and J by 3 bases; unmatched bases: 5. Germline V gives CDR1 LGHNA, CDR2 YNFKEQ. The CDR3 coding sequence is TGTGCCAGCAGCCCTACTAGCGGGGGTAACTACAATGAGCAGTTCTTC. As protein: CASSPTSGGNYNEQFF.

The V gene is TRBV11-1, the J gene TRBJ2-1; 9 bases match TRBD1. V was pared by 8 bases and J by 2 bases, with 16 bases of the junction left unmatched. Germline V gives CDR1 SGHAT, CDR2 FQDESV (reference sequence). The CDR3 loop spans 18 amino acids. The CDR3 here is CASGRDRDPSSTYNEQFF. The CDR3, as DNA: TGTGCCAGCGGCCGGGACAGGGACCCGAGTTCCACCTACAATGAGCAGTTCTTC.

V usage is TRBV7-8 and J usage is TRBJ1-2; no clear D gene. The V gene lost 2 bases and the J gene lost 2 bases, with 15 bases spanning the gap. The CDR3 covers 16 residues. Germline V gene data show CDR1 as SGHVS and CDR2 as FQNEAQ. The CDR3 DNA reads as TGTGCCAGCAGCTTATTAATCGGGCGGGTCAACTATGGCTACACCTTC. Translated: CASSLLIGRVNYGYTF.

V usage is TRBV9 and J usage is TRBJ2-6; TRBD1 agrees at 8 bases. The CDR3 is 18 amino acids. V lost 0 bases, J lost 1 base, and 6 bases stayed unmatched. CDR1 is SGDLS, CDR2 YYNGEE, per germline. The CDR3 nucleotides read TGTGCCAGCAGCGTAGACCCAGGGGGCGGGTCTGGGGCCAACGTCCTGACTTTC. Translating gives CASSVDPGGGSGANVLTF.

This clonotype appeared many times. CDR3: CASSFLGTDTQYF. For the CDR3, the DNA is TGTGCCAGCAGTTTTCTCGGTACAGATACGCAGTATTTT. The chain couples TRBV12-3 or TRBV12-4 to TRBJ2-3; D not resolved. The V gene lost 3 bases and the J gene lost 3 bases, with 7 bases spanning the gap. The CDR3 contains 13 residues.

This chain uses TRBV28 with TRBJ2-7; D is uncertain. Germline CDR1 MDHEN, CDR2 SYDVKM. V dropped 7 bases and J dropped 2 bases, with 12 bases sitting between them. The CDR3 runs 13 residues. The DNA of the CDR3 is TGTGCCAGCACCACCTCAAATACCTACGAGCAGTACTTC. Translated, it gives CASTTSNTYEQYF.

The gene calls are TRBV9 and TRBJ2-3; possibly TRBD1 for D (6 bases). This CDR3 is 15 amino acids long. CDR1 and CDR2 (germline): SGDLS, YYNGEE. Trimming pared 2 bases from V and 4 bases from J, leaving 14 bases between. In nucleotides, the CDR3 is TGTGCCAGCAGCGTTTACACTGGGGGCGCAGATACGCAGTATTTT. Its translation is CASSVYTGGADTQYF.

The V call is TRBV19, the J call TRBJ1-1, with 7 bases aligning to TRBD1. The CDR3 runs to 13 residues. The J segment lost 8 bases and the V segment lost 2 bases, leaving 5 bases of the junction unmatched. CDR1 LNHDA and CDR2 SQIVND come from the germline V gene (reference sequence). This CDR3 is CASSIWDSPEAFF. For the CDR3, the DNA is TGTGCCAGTAGTATATGGGACAGCCCCGAAGCTTTCTTT.

This clonotype was seen more than once but under ten times. An end of the junction does not agree with germline; a read error may underlie this. The gene calls are TRBV29-1 and TRBJ1-1, with D unclear. Germline CDR1 and CDR2: SQVTM and ANQGSEA. The CDR3 has 11 residues. The CDR3 reads CGVPVGTEAFF. As DNA, the CDR3 is TGCGGCGTCCCCGTAGGGACTGAAGCTTTCTTT.

The chain has TRBV10-3 and TRBJ1-1, with D hard to call. CDR3 size: 14 residues. V was trimmed by 3 bases and J by 4 bases, leaving 12 bases between them. Germline V gene data show CDR1 as ENHRY and CDR2 as SYGVKD. This CDR3 reads CAISDGVGSTEAFF. The DNA of the CDR3 is TGTGCCATCAGTGATGGGGTTGGGTCCACTGAAGCTTTCTTT.

The J gene is TRBJ2-7, the V gene TRBV6-2 or TRBV6-3, with D perhaps TRBD1 or TRBD2 (5 bases each). The ends were cut back, 6 bases at V and 1 base at J, with 16 bases in the middle. The CDR3 sequence is 15 residues long. CDR1 and CDR2 (germline): MNHEY, SVGEGT. For the CDR3, the DNA is TGTGCCAGCAGATTTACTCCGGGACCGTCCTACGAGCAGTACTTC. This codes for CASRFTPGPSYEQYF.

The chain carries TRBV12-3 or TRBV12-4 and TRBJ2-5; possibly TRBD1 for D (6 bases). The DNA end is more similar to TRBJ2-7, so the J call may be wrong. The CDR3 consists of 14 residues. This CDR3 is CASSFIRGAYEQYF. In DNA form, the CDR3 reads TGTGCCAGCAGTTTTATCAGGGGCGCCTACGAGCAGTACTTC.

This clonotype has a handful of counts. The rearrangement joins TRBV29-1 to TRBJ1-4; no definite D call. This CDR3 has 13 residues. Germline loops: CDR1 SQVTM, CDR2 ANQGSEA. V lost 8 bases and J lost 6, with 16 bases in between. The CDR3 is CSCGRVGDEKLFF. CDR3 nucleotide sequence: TGCAGCTGCGGCCGGGTAGGAGATGAAAAACTGTTTTTT.

The table lists this clonotype with a few counts. V usage is TRBV29-1 and J usage is TRBJ2-2; TRBD2 might be the D (6 bases). Trimming pared 7 bases from V and 7 bases from J, leaving 13 bases between. This CDR3 comprises 12 residues. Germline CDR1 and CDR2: SQVTM and ANQGSEA. CDR3 DNA sequence: TGCAGCGCCCGAAACGGGGGCGGGGAGCTGTTTTTT. Translating it yields CSARNGGGELFF.

This clonotype was observed a few times. This chain uses TRBV5-6 with TRBJ2-5, with D maybe TRBD1 (6 bases). Germline CDR1 reads SGHDT; CDR2 reads YYEEEE. The CDR3 loop spans 14 amino acids. V was shortened by 0 bases and J by 6 bases, with 12 bases between the two germline ends. CDR3 amino acids: CASSLVGQRQTQYF. The CDR3 nucleotides read TGTGCCAGCAGCTTGGTGGGACAACGGCAGACCCAGTACTTC.

This clonotype was observed a few times. The chain has TRBV3-1 and TRBJ2-7; D unresolved. This CDR3 is 14 amino acids long. V shed 4 bases and J shed 2 bases, with 12 bases lying between them. Germline CDR1 LGHDT, CDR2 YNNKEL (reference sequence). This CDR3 reads CASSPGPGTYEQYF. The CDR3 nucleotides read TGTGCCAGCAGCCCCGGGCCAGGAACCTACGAGCAGTACTTC.

The rearrangement links TRBV7-2 to TRBJ1-2, with unresolved D. V gave up 5 bases and J gave up 3 bases, with 16 bases separating them. This CDR3 comprises 15 residues. Germline assignment: CDR1 SGHTA and CDR2 FQGNSA. The CDR3 reads CASSPGFLVYYGYTF. CDR3 bases: TGTGCCAGCAGCCCAGGTTTTCTGGTCTACTATGGCTACACCTTC.

V usage is TRBV6-5 and J usage is TRBJ2-5, with 11 nucleotides matching TRBD1. This CDR3 has 19 amino acids. Germline V gene sequence: CDR1 MNHEY, CDR2 SVGAGI. The V segment lost 0 bases and the J segment 4 bases; nucleotides outside the gene matches: 13. Here the CDR3 DNA reads TGTGCCAGCAGTTACTCGGTCTGGGGGATCGGGACAGGGGGAGAGACCCAGTACTTC. It is translated as CASSYSVWGIGTGGETQYF.

As regards this clonotype: The junction departs from the called germline gene at one end, perhaps through a read error. The chain employs TRBV2 and TRBJ2-1; no firm D call. The DNA end is a closer match to TRBJ2-5, so the J assignment may be wrong. This CDR3 contains 15 residues. Germline assignment: CDR1 SNHLY and CDR2 FYNNEI. CDR3 protein: CASSESTETQGTQYF. CDR3 nucleotides: TGTGCCAGCAGTGAATCAACCGAGACACAAGGGACCCAGTACTTC.

This clonotype was observed a handful of times. This chain joins TRBV2 and TRBJ2-7; TRBD2 aligns across 10 bases. The J call is in doubt because the DNA end fits TRBJ2-1 better. Germline loops: CDR1 SNHLY, CDR2 FYNNEI. This CDR3 is 16 amino acids long. In nucleotides, the CDR3 is TGTGCCAGCAGCACGCCTCGGACTAGCGGTGACAATGAGCAGTTCTTC. Translation gives CASSTPRTSGDNEQFF.

This clonotype was counted only a few times. The chain has TRBV12-3 or TRBV12-4 and TRBJ2-5; the D gene is possibly TRBD2 (5 bases). The V gene lost 5 bases and the J gene lost 5 bases, with 12 bases spanning the gap. CDR3 length equals 13 residues. As DNA, the CDR3 is TGTGCCAGCAGTACGGACTCGGGGGAGACCCAGTACTTC. It is translated as CASSTDSGETQYF.